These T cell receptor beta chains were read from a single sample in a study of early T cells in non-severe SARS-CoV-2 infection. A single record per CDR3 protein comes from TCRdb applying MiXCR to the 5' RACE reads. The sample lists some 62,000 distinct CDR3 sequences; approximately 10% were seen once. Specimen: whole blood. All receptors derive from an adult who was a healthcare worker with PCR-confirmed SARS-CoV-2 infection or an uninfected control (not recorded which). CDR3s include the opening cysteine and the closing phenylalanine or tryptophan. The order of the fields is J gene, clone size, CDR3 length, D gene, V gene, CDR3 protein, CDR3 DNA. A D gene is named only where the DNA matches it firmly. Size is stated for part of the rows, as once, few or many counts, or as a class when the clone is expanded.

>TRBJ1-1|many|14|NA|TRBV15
CATSRDNRVYEAFF
TGTGCCACCAGCAGAGATAACAGGGTTTATGAAGCTTTCTTT
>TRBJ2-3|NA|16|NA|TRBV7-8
CASSLDTWRGTDTQYF
TGTGCCAGCAGCTTAGACACCTGGAGGGGGACCGATACGCAGTATTTT
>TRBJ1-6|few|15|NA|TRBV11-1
CASSRARAWNSPLHF
TGTGCCAGCAGCCGAGCCAGGGCTTGGAATTCACCCCTCCACTTT
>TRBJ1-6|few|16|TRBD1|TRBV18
CASSPAQGQENSPLHF
TGTGCCAGCTCACCAGCCCAAGGACAGGAAAATTCACCCCTCCACTTT
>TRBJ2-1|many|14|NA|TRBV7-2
CASSPSVDYNEQFF
TGTGCCAGCAGCCCATCCGTGGATTACAATGAGCAGTTCTTC
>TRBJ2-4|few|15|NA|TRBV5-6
CASSCVRGAKNIQYF
TGTGCCAGCAGCTGTGTGAGAGGAGCCAAAAACATTCAGTACTTC
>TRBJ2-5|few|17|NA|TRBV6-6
CASSLDKQWGSQETQYF
TGTGCCAGCAGTTTAGATAAACAGTGGGGAAGCCAAGAGACCCAGTACTTC
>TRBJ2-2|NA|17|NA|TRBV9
CASSVDQGGGITGELFF
TGTGCCAGCAGCGTAGATCAGGGGGGAGGAATCACCGGGGAGCTGTTTTTT
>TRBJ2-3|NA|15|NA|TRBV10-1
CASSETSRGTDTQYF
TGCGCCAGCAGTGAAACTTCTAGGGGTACAGATACGCAGTATTTT
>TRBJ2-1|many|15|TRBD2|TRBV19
CASSVGLALSIEQFF
TGTGCCAGTAGTGTGGGACTAGCCCTTTCTATTGAGCAGTTCTTC
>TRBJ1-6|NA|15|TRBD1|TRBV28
CASGRQGSYNSPLHF
TGTGCCAGCGGAAGACAGGGCTCCTATAATTCACCCCTCCACTTT
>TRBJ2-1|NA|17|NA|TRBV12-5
CASGLRTSPSSYNEQFF
TGTGCTAGTGGTTTGAGAACTAGCCCGAGCTCCTACAATGAGCAGTTCTTC
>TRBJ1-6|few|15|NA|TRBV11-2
CASSPTDIPTSPLHF
TGTGCCAGCAGCCCAACGGACATCCCAACCTCACCCCTCCACTTT
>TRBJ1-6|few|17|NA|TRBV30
CAWSVLAGSSYNSPLHF
TGTGCCTGGAGTGTACTTGCAGGGAGCTCCTATAATTCACCCCTCCACTTT
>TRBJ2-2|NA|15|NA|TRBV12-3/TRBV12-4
CASSSLDRTVGELFF
TGTGCCAGCAGTTCTCTCGACAGGACTGTGGGGGAGCTGTTTTTT
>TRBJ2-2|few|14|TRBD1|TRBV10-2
CASTDRANTGELFF
TGCGCCAGCACGGACAGGGCGAACACCGGGGAGCTGTTTTTT
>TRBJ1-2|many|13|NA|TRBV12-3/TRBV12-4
CASSITANYGYTF
TGTGCCAGCAGTATTACAGCCAACTATGGCTACACCTTC
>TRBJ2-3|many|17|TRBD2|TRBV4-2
CASSLKLPAGAQDTQYF
TGTGCCAGCAGCCTCAAACTTCCAGCGGGGGCGCAAGATACGCAGTATTTT
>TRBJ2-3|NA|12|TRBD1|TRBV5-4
CASSLAGDRQYF
TGTGCCAGCAGCTTGGCCGGGGACAGGCAGTATTTT
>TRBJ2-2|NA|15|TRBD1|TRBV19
CASSSGTGITGELFF
TGTGCCAGTAGTTCCGGGACAGGAATCACCGGGGAGCTGTTTTTT
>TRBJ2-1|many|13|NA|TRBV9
CASSPPAYNEQFF
TGTGCCAGCAGCCCCCCAGCGTACAATGAGCAGTTCTTC
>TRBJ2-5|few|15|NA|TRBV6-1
CASSPNSPVKETQYF
TGTGCCAGCAGTCCGAACTCCCCGGTAAAAGAGACCCAGTACTTC
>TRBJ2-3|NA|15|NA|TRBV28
CASSRTGTTTDTQYF
TGTGCCAGCAGCCGTACCGGGACCACCACAGATACGCAGTATTTT
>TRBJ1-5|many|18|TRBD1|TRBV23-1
CASIPLDRASLGNQPQHF
TGCGCCAGCATTCCGTTGGACAGGGCCTCCTTGGGCAATCAGCCCCAGCATTTT
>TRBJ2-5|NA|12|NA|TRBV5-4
CASSRVRETQYF
TGTGCCAGCAGCAGAGTACGGGAGACCCAGTACTTC
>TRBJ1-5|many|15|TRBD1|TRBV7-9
CASSPGTARNQPQHF
TGTGCCAGCAGTCCCGGGACAGCTCGCAATCAGCCCCAGCATTTT
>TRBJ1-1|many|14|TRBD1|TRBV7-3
CASSLTGKSTEAFF
TGTGCCAGCAGCTTGACAGGGAAGAGCACTGAAGCTTTCTTT
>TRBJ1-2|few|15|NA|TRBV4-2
CASSQDGNSNYGYTF
TGTGCCAGCAGCCAAGACGGGAACTCGAACTATGGCTACACCTTC
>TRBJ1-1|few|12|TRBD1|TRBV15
CATGQGNTEAFF
TGTGCCACAGGACAGGGGAACACTGAAGCTTTCTTT
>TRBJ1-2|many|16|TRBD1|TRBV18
CASSPPPGQGNYGYTF
TGTGCCAGCTCACCACCTCCGGGACAGGGGAACTATGGCTACACCTTC
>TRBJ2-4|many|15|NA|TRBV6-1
CASSDRGLAKNIQYF
TGTGCCAGCAGTGATCGCGGACTAGCCAAAAACATTCAGTACTTC
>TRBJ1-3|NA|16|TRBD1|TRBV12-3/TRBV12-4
CASRTGRTGTENTIYF
TGTGCCAGCAGGACGGGCCGGACAGGGACTGAAAACACCATATATTTT
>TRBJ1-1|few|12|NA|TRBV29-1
CSVDVGDTEAFF
TGCAGCGTTGATGTAGGGGACACTGAAGCTTTCTTT
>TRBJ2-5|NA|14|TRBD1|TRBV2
CASGGRQGQETQYF
TGTGCCAGCGGTGGGAGACAGGGACAAGAGACCCAGTACTTC
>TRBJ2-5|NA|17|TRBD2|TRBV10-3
CAISETGLAGGSETQYF
TGTGCCATCAGTGAGACAGGACTAGCGGGGGGGTCAGAGACCCAGTACTTC
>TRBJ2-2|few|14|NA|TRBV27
CASSLSPLAGELFF
TGTGCCAGCAGTTTATCTCCGCTGGCCGGGGAGCTGTTTTTT
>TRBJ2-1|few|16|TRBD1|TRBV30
CAWSAHTGGAGNEQFF
TGTGCCTGGAGTGCCCACACAGGGGGCGCCGGCAATGAGCAGTTCTTC
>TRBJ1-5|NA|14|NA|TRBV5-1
CASSLGGTQQPQHF
TGCGCCAGCAGCTTGGGAGGGACGCAGCAGCCCCAGCATTTT
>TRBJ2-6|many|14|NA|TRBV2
CASSGRRSANVLTF
TGTGCCAGCAGTGGTCGTCGAAGCGCCAACGTCCTGACTTTC
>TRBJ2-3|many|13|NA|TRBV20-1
CSASQGRGDTQYF
TGCAGTGCTAGTCAAGGGCGGGGAGATACGCAGTATTTT
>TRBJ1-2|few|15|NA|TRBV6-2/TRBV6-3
CASSSRQEPNYGYTF
TGTGCCAGCAGTTCCCGACAGGAACCGAACTATGGCTACACCTTC
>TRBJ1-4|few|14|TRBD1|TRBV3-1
CASSQETGREKLFF
TGTGCCAGCAGCCAAGAGACAGGGAGGGAAAAACTGTTTTTT
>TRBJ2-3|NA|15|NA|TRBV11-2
CASKLGRDFTDTQYF
TGTGCCAGCAAACTTGGCAGGGACTTCACAGATACGCAGTATTTT
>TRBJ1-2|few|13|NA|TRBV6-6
CASRDGNVYGYTF
TGTGCCAGCCGCGACGGGAATGTCTATGGCTACACCTTC
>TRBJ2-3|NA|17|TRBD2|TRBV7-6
CASSTRTSGGSTDTQYF
TGTGCCAGCAGCACGCGGACTAGCGGGGGGAGCACAGATACGCAGTATTTT
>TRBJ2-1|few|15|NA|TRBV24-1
CATAPGDSSYNEQFF
TGTGCCACCGCCCCCGGCGACAGCTCCTACAATGAGCAGTTCTTC
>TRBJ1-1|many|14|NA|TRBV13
CASSRTGWDTEAFF
TGTGCCAGCAGCCGTACAGGGTGGGACACTGAAGCTTTCTTT
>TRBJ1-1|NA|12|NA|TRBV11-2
CASSLDRVEAFF
TGTGCCAGCAGCTTAGATAGGGTTGAAGCTTTCTTT
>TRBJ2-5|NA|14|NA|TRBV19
CASSMVRQRATQYF
TGTGCCAGTAGTATGGTACGACAACGGGCGACCCAGTACTTC
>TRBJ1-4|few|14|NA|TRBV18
CASSQGRLNEKLFF
TGTGCCAGCTCACAGGGACGGCTTAATGAAAAACTGTTTTTT
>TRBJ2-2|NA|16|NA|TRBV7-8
CASSFVVTGNTGELFF
TGTGCCAGCAGCTTTGTGGTCACAGGGAACACCGGGGAGCTGTTTTTT
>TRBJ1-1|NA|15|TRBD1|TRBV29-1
CSVETGQGTNTEAFF
TGCAGCGTTGAAACTGGACAGGGAACGAACACTGAAGCTTTCTTT
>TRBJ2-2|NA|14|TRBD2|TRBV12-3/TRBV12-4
CASSFGLASGELFF
TGTGCCAGCAGCTTCGGACTAGCGTCCGGGGAGCTGTTTTTT